The 6 T cell receptor beta chains listed next were all sequenced from one sample in a study of blood T cell repertoires in COVID-19. Only in-frame clones appear in the TCRdb table, and some are missing; sequencing was by immunoSEQ multiplex PCR. The sample has 150,000 to 200,000 clones; 86% are singletons. Sequencing used PBMCs or T cells enriched from blood (not recorded which). These receptors came from a woman aged 30 to 39 who had recovered from COVID-19.

This sequence joins TRBV19 and TRBJ2-2; D uncertain. This CDR3 comprises 14 residues. The V end lost 2 bases, the J end lost 3 bases, and 7 bases lay between the germline ends. Germline assignment: CDR1 LNHDA and CDR2 SQIVND (reference sequence). CDR3 in DNA: TGTGCCAGTAGTATACGGAGCTACACCGGGGAGCTGTTTTTT. Translated: CASSIRSYTGELFF.

This clone came up a few times. The chain uses TRBV14 and TRBJ2-2; D is ambiguous. CDR3 size: 14 residues. Trimming stripped 4 bases from V and 1 base from J, with 7 bases between. Germline V CDR1 and CDR2: SGHDN, FVKESK. The CDR3 is CASSPGRNTGELFF. The CDR3, as DNA: TGTGCCAGCAGCCCAGGAAGGAACACCGGGGAGCTGTTTTTT.

The count of this clone is one. CDR3: CASSEGGQGGNEQFF. In nucleotides, the CDR3 is TGTGCCAGCAGTGAAGGGGGACAGGGGGGAAATGAGCAGTTCTTC. The chain couples TRBV2 to TRBJ2-1, with 11 bases matching TRBD1. CDR3 size: 15 residues. Germline V gene sequence: CDR1 SNHLY, CDR2 FYNNEI. Germline trimming cut 1 base from V and 7 bases from J; bases unmatched to any gene: 3. The full variable domain, in which reference TRBV2 and TRBJ2-1 provide the parts outside the CDR3, is EPEVTQTPSHQVTQMGQEVILRCVPISNHLYFYWYRQILGQKVEFLVSFYNNEISEKSEIFDDQFSVERPDGSNFTLKIRSTKLEDSAMYFCASSEGGQGGNEQFFGPGTRLTVL.

The chain has TRBV15 and TRBJ2-5, with 8 bases lining up with TRBD2. CDR1 LNHNV and CDR2 YYDKDF come from the germline V gene (reference sequence). The CDR3 covers 16 residues. Germline trimming cut 3 bases from V and 3 bases from J; bases unmatched to any gene: 9. The CDR3 DNA follows: TGTGCCACCAGCAGCCTGGGGGGCGGGAGGAAAGAGACCCAGTACTTC. Protein product: CATSSLGGGRKETQYF.

This sequence joins TRBV4-1 and TRBJ2-2; 10 nucleotides match TRBD2. The CDR3 consists of 19 residues. Germline CDR1 MGHRA, CDR2 YSYEKL. V lost 0 bases to trimming and J lost 6 bases; unmatched junction nucleotides: 13. The CDR3 protein is CASSQDQRIRGLASGELFF. The CDR3 coding sequence is TGCGCCAGCAGCCAAGATCAGCGAATCCGGGGACTAGCGTCCGGGGAGCTGTTTTTT.

The chain carries TRBV6-6 and TRBJ1-1; D uncertain. The V end lost 5 bases, the J end lost 2 bases, and 9 bases lay between the germline ends. From germline, CDR1 is MNHNY and CDR2 SVGAGI (reference sequence). The CDR3 is 13 residues long. The DNA of the CDR3 is TGTGCCAGCAGTAATGGGAGAAACACTGAAGCTTTCTTT. This encodes CASSNGRNTEAFF.